Listed below are T cell receptor beta chains from one sample, sequenced in a study of shared clonotypes between healthy human individuals. Repertoires were generated with immunoSEQ multiplex PCR, while TCRdb's copy carries only in-frame clones and drops some. The repertoire holds some 87,000 clones, with 68% as singletons. The sample taken for sequencing was memory CD8+ T cells sorted from blood. The receptors shown here come from a man aged 25-45 years in good health. Both conserved end residues are part of each CDR3. A D gene is named only where the DNA matches it firmly. Size is omitted from some rows. Given values are once, few, many or a class for expanded clones.

>-|12|TRBJ2-3|few|TRBV28
TGTGCCAGCAGCCCTTACACAGATACGCAGTATTTT
CASSPYTDTQYF
>-|11|TRBJ2-7|-|TRBV7-2
TGTGCCAGCAGCTACAACTACGAGCAGTACTTC
CASSYNYEQYF
>-|12|TRBJ2-5|-|TRBV25-1
TGTGCCAGCAGTGAAAAAGATCGGTCCCAGTACTTC
CASSEKDRSQYF
>-|16|TRBJ2-5|-|TRBV5-6
TGTGCCAGCAGCTTGTGGCTAGGATCGATGACAGAGACCCAGTACTTC
CASSLWLGSMTETQYF
>-|18|TRBJ2-4|-|TRBV7-2
TGTGCCAGCAGCTTAGGGGACTGGAGGAGACTAGCCAAAAACATTCAGTACTTC
CASSLGDWRRLAKNIQYF
>-|12|TRBJ2-4|-|TRBV11-2
TGTGCCAGCAGCCTAGATAGCGTAATTCAGTACTTC
CASSLDSVIQYF
>TRBD1|14|TRBJ2-7|once|TRBV27
TGTGCCACCGAGTCCTCAGGGGGCATCTACGAGCAGTACTTC
CATESSGGIYEQYF
>-|13|TRBJ2-3|-|TRBV4-1
TGCGCCAGCACCGTACCCGATACAGATACGCAGTATTTT
CASTVPDTDTQYF
>-|12|TRBJ1-1|-|TRBV6-6
TGTGCCAGCGGGCCGACGGACCCAGGGGCTTTCTTT
CASGPTDPGAFF
>-|15|TRBJ1-5|-|TRBV27
TGTGCCAGCAGTTCGTGGGGGGCCGCGGATCAGCCCCAGCATTTT
CASSSWGAADQPQHF
>-|13|TRBJ1-3|-|TRBV25-1
TGTGCCAGCAGTGAGAGCTCTGGAAACACCATATATTTT
CASSESSGNTIYF
>TRBD1|14|TRBJ2-3|-|TRBV7-6
TGTGCCAGCAGCTTTCGACAGGGGCCAGATACGCAGTATTTT
CASSFRQGPDTQYF
>TRBD2|18|TRBJ2-2|-|TRBV5-1
TGCGCCAGCCGCCATACAAAGGGACTAGCGGTTAACACCGGGGAGCTGTTTTTT
CASRHTKGLAVNTGELFF
>-|14|TRBJ1-2|-|TRBV4-3
TGCGCCAGCGGCAAGGGGGGCAGCAGCTATGGCTACACCTTC
CASGKGGSSYGYTF
>TRBD2|13|TRBJ2-7|-|TRBV6-5
TGTGCCAGCAGAACGACTAGCGGTTGGGAGCAGTACTTC
CASRTTSGWEQYF
>TRBD1|16|TRBJ2-5|-|TRBV7-2
TGTGCCAGCAGCGCCTTCGGACAGGGGTTGCGGGAGACCCAGTACTTC
CASSAFGQGLRETQYF
>-|13|TRBJ2-1|few|TRBV4-3
TGCGCCAGCAGCCAAGGAGTGTACAATGAGCAGTTCTTC
CASSQGVYNEQFF
>TRBD2|17|TRBJ2-1|-|TRBV28
TGTGCCAGCAGTCTTAACCCCGCGGGAGTCTTAGGCAATGAGCAGTTCTTC
CASSLNPAGVLGNEQFF
>TRBD2|14|TRBJ2-1|-|TRBV27
TGTGCCAGCAGTTTAACCCTTCGGGGGGATGAGCAGTTCTTC
CASSLTLRGDEQFF
>TRBD2|16|TRBJ2-3|-|TRBV5-1
TGCGCCAGCAGCTTGGATTCTAGCGGGAGAGGAGATACGCAGTATTTT
CASSLDSSGRGDTQYF
>TRBD2|14|TRBJ2-5|-|TRBV2
TGTGCCAGCAAACTAGCGGGAGAACAAGAGACCCAGTACTTC
CASKLAGEQETQYF
>-|14|TRBJ2-5|-|TRBV27
TGTGCCAGCAGTCCCGGGACAAGCCAAGAGACCCAGTACTTC
CASSPGTSQETQYF
>-|12|TRBJ2-7|-|TRBV29-1
TGCAGCGTTGGGGACACCTCCTACGAGCAGTACTTC
CSVGDTSYEQYF
>TRBD2|13|TRBJ2-3|-|TRBV27
TGTGCCACCCGTCGAGCGGGAGCAGATACGCAGTATTTT
CATRRAGADTQYF
>-|15|TRBJ2-7|-|TRBV6-1
TGTGCCAGCAGTGACCAGACAGGTCTCTACTACGAGCAGTACTTC
CASSDQTGLYYEQYF
>-|13|TRBJ1-1|once|TRBV15
TGTGCCACCAGCGGCCAGAGAGACACTGAAGCTTTCTTT
CATSGQRDTEAFF
>-|14|TRBJ2-4|-|TRBV7-2
TGTGCCAGCAGCCCCAACAGGAAGGAAAGCATTCAGTACTTC
CASSPNRKESIQYF
>-|13|TRBJ2-7|once|TRBV9
TGTGCCAGCAGCCCGTGGGACATCGGCGAGCAGTACTTC
CASSPWDIGEQYF
>-|14|TRBJ1-2|-|TRBV4-1
TGCGCCAGCAACCTCGGGGCAGGGGAGGATGGCTACACCTTC
CASNLGAGEDGYTF
>-|13|TRBJ2-1|many|TRBV29-1
TGCAGCGCCCCGTTGATGGATCACAATGAGCAGTTCTTC
CSAPLMDHNEQFF
>-|15|TRBJ1-4|-|TRBV7-9
TGTGCCAGCAGCTCTCACCAGGGGAAAAATGAAAAACTGTTTTTT
CASSSHQGKNEKLFF
>TRBD1|14|TRBJ2-7|-|TRBV7-9
TGTGCCAGCAGCTTATCGGGACAGGGCTACGAGCAGTACTTC
CASSLSGQGYEQYF
>-|15|TRBJ2-7|-|TRBV19
TGTGCCAGTAGTGAAGATGGGCCCCGGGCCTACGAGCAGTACTTC
CASSEDGPRAYEQYF
>TRBD2|16|TRBJ2-1|-|TRBV6-5
TGTGCCAGCAGTTATATAGCGGGACGGGTAAACAATGAGCAGTTCTTC
CASSYIAGRVNNEQFF
>-|17|TRBJ2-1|once|TRBV7-3
TGTGCCAGCAGTCCTTCGTTCGGGAGCCCTAAGGGCAATGAGCAGTTCTTC
CASSPSFGSPKGNEQFF
>-|16|TRBJ1-5|-|TRBV28
TGTGCCAGCAGTCTAAGACAGTCTTATAGCAATCAGCCCCAGCATTTT
CASSLRQSYSNQPQHF
>TRBD2|14|TRBJ2-7|once|TRBV28
TGTGCCAGCAGTACACTAGCGGGAGGGTACGAGCAGTACTTC
CASSTLAGGYEQYF
>-|13|TRBJ2-7|-|TRBV6-6
TGTGCCAGCAGTTACTCGAGTTCCTACGAGCAGTACTTC
CASSYSSSYEQYF
>TRBD1|16|TRBJ2-1|few|TRBV4-3
TGCGCCAGCAGCGCCGGGACAGGGGTCACCTACAATGAGCAGTTCTTC
CASSAGTGVTYNEQFF
>TRBD2|15|TRBJ2-7|-|TRBV6-6
TGTGCCAGCAGCTCAAGGGCTAGCGGGAACTACGAGCAGTACTTC
CASSSRASGNYEQYF
>TRBD2|18|TRBJ2-6|-|TRBV5-6
TGTGCCAGCACCTGGCGGGGAGCGGGGGGTTCTGGGGCCAACGTCCTGACTTTC
CASTWRGAGGSGANVLTF
>-|11|TRBJ1-1|-|TRBV7-9
TGTGCCAGCAGCGCCCCCCGGGGAGCTTTCTTT
CASSAPRGAFF